The clone carrying this T cell receptor (beta chain) was recorded at least ten times. The sample is drawn from a study of spatial heterogeneity in lung cancer. Across the study: In cases with available follow-up PBMC samples, these were sequenced at a median of approximately 2 years after resection.

TCR cDNA molecules each carried a unique molecular identifier. MiXCR, run by TCRdb on the 5' RACE reads, gives a single entry per CDR3 protein. Found here are roughly 26,000 distinct CDR3 sequences, roughly 6% of them singletons; the top ten hold roughly 21%. Stated time point: blood at routine non-recurrence follow-up after resection. Researchers sequenced whole RNA taken from tumor, nontumor lung or frozen PBMC without sorting. There are 14 residues in the CDR3. J lost 6 bases, V lost 6 bases, and 2 bases had no gene match. Germline CDR1 SNHLY, CDR2 FYNNEI. Material: PBMCs, obtained at follow-up. J is TRBJ2-3 and V is TRBV2; 14 nucleotides agree with TRBD2. The origin of this receptor is a male donor with early-stage non-small cell lung cancer. Here the CDR3 DNA reads TGTGCCAGCAGGGGGACTAGCGGGAGCGATACGCAGTATTTT. Translated: CASRGTSGSDTQYF.